The clone carrying this T cell receptor beta chain was seen only a few times. Its antigen is not identified. The PCR used 60 Vbeta and 13 Jbeta primers. Libraries were prepared by immunoSEQ multiplex PCR; TCRdb keeps only in-frame clonotypes and omits some of them. The table has about 140,000 clones, around 82% seen once. The data belong to a study of cytomegalovirus exposure and HLA in healthy donors. Whole-study results and caveats: In a later analysis, compared with equally common non-associated chains, HLA-associated beta chains were more expanded. Reported results showed that the classifier diagnosed cytomegalovirus status with high specificity and sensitivity.

The sequencing input was PBMCs. The TCR comes from a man between 45 and 60 years old in good health and CMV-seronegative.

The CDR3 sequence is CASSPTSGQGGELFF. CDR3 DNA: TGTGCCAGCAGCCCTACTAGCGGCCAAGGGGGGGAGCTGTTTTTT. The chain recombines TRBV7-3 with TRBJ2-2; TRBD2 aligns across 8 bases. CDR3 size: 15 residues. Trimming took 5 bases from V and 8 from J; bases not matched to a gene: 10. The germline CDR1 and CDR2 sequences are SGHTA and FQGTGA.